A selection of T cell receptor beta chains follows, all from one sample in a study of blood T cell repertoires in COVID-19. Sequencing was performed with immunoSEQ multiplex PCR; in TCRdb, only in-frame clones are kept and a portion is missing. In the table there are approximately 110,000 clones, 69% of which are singletons. Input material: peripheral blood. The receptor set was obtained from an elderly man with acute or convalescent COVID-19. Each CDR3 is given with its conserved first and last residue. Each record gives: D gene, clone size, V gene, CDR3 length, J gene, CDR3 DNA, CDR3 protein. A D gene is named only where the DNA matches it firmly. Size is omitted from some rows. Given values are once, few, many or a class for expanded clones.

d_call: TRBD2; clone_size: NA; v_call: TRBV3-1/TRBV3-2; cdr3_length: 14; j_call: TRBJ2-7; cdr3_nt: TGTGCCAGCGGACGGGGACTAGGCGTGTACGAGCAGTACTTC; cdr3_aa: CASGRGLGVYEQYF
d_call: TRBD1; clone_size: NA; v_call: TRBV4-2; cdr3_length: 14; j_call: TRBJ1-4; cdr3_nt: TGTGCCAGCAGCCCGACAGGGACTAATGAAAAACTGTTTTTT; cdr3_aa: CASSPTGTNEKLFF
d_call: NA; clone_size: NA; v_call: TRBV7-7; cdr3_length: 15; j_call: TRBJ2-5; cdr3_nt: TGTGCTAGCAGCTTAGGCCCCAGTGCGGGGGAGACCCAGTACTTC; cdr3_aa: CASSLGPSAGETQYF
d_call: NA; clone_size: NA; v_call: TRBV19; cdr3_length: 15; j_call: TRBJ2-2; cdr3_nt: TGTGCCAGTAGTCCGCCCCAGGGATCAACCGGGGAGCTGTTTTTT; cdr3_aa: CASSPPQGSTGELFF
d_call: TRBD1; clone_size: NA; v_call: TRBV5-6; cdr3_length: 16; j_call: TRBJ2-3; cdr3_nt: TGTGCCAGCAGCCTAACGACAGGGGGGAACACAGATACGCAGTATTTT; cdr3_aa: CASSLTTGGNTDTQYF
d_call: NA; clone_size: NA; v_call: TRBV10-3; cdr3_length: 15; j_call: TRBJ1-5; cdr3_nt: TGTGCCATTGCGGCCGTGGACACCAGCAATCAGCCCCAGCATTTT; cdr3_aa: CAIAAVDTSNQPQHF
d_call: NA; clone_size: NA; v_call: TRBV5-1; cdr3_length: 14; j_call: TRBJ2-5; cdr3_nt: TGCGCCAGCAGCTTGGTGATCAGACAAGAGACCCAGTACTTC; cdr3_aa: CASSLVIRQETQYF
d_call: TRBD1; clone_size: many; v_call: TRBV6-5; cdr3_length: 14; j_call: TRBJ2-7; cdr3_nt: TGTGCCAGCAGCCCCGGACAGGGGTCTTTCGAGCAGTACTTC; cdr3_aa: CASSPGQGSFEQYF
d_call: TRBD2; clone_size: NA; v_call: TRBV7-2; cdr3_length: 16; j_call: TRBJ2-7; cdr3_nt: TGTGCCAGCAGCATCACCGGGACTAGCCGATCCTACGAGCAGTACTTC; cdr3_aa: CASSITGTSRSYEQYF
d_call: TRBD2; clone_size: NA; v_call: TRBV6-5; cdr3_length: 14; j_call: TRBJ2-1; cdr3_nt: TGTGCCAGCAAGGGACTAGCGACCTACAATGAGCAGTTCTTC; cdr3_aa: CASKGLATYNEQFF
d_call: NA; clone_size: few; v_call: TRBV14; cdr3_length: 16; j_call: TRBJ2-5; cdr3_nt: TGTGCCAGCAGCCATGGCGGGGTCAGCTACTTAGGGACCCAGTACTTC; cdr3_aa: CASSHGGVSYLGTQYF
d_call: NA; clone_size: NA; v_call: TRBV29-1; cdr3_length: 13; j_call: TRBJ1-1; cdr3_nt: TGCAGCGTTGAAAGGCGACAGAACACTGAAGCTTTCTTT; cdr3_aa: CSVERRQNTEAFF
d_call: TRBD1; clone_size: NA; v_call: TRBV30; cdr3_length: 15; j_call: TRBJ2-7; cdr3_nt: TGTGCCTGGAGTGTACCGACAGGGGGGTACTACGAGCAGTACTTC; cdr3_aa: CAWSVPTGGYYEQYF
d_call: NA; clone_size: NA; v_call: TRBV27; cdr3_length: 14; j_call: TRBJ1-1; cdr3_nt: TGTGCCAGCAGTTCACCGGGACTGGGCACTGAAGCTTTCTTT; cdr3_aa: CASSSPGLGTEAFF
d_call: TRBD2; clone_size: once; v_call: TRBV23-1; cdr3_length: 14; j_call: TRBJ2-7; cdr3_nt: TGCGCCAGCAGTCACAATAGCGGGATTTACGAGCAGTACTTC; cdr3_aa: CASSHNSGIYEQYF
d_call: TRBD1; clone_size: few; v_call: TRBV29-1; cdr3_length: 13; j_call: TRBJ2-3; cdr3_nt: TGCAGCGTTTGGTCCACAGGGGCGGATACGCAGTATTTT; cdr3_aa: CSVWSTGADTQYF
d_call: TRBD1; clone_size: NA; v_call: TRBV12-3/TRBV12-4; cdr3_length: 13; j_call: TRBJ1-5; cdr3_nt: TGTGCCAGCGGACAGGGTAGCAATCAGCCCCAGCATTTT; cdr3_aa: CASGQGSNQPQHF
d_call: NA; clone_size: NA; v_call: TRBV5-1; cdr3_length: 14; j_call: TRBJ2-6; cdr3_nt: TGCGCCAGCAGCTTCAGCTCTGGGGCCAACGTCCTGACTTTC; cdr3_aa: CASSFSSGANVLTF
d_call: NA; clone_size: NA; v_call: TRBV6-5; cdr3_length: 13; j_call: TRBJ1-2; cdr3_nt: TGTGCCAGCAGTTTAGGACAGCTTGGAGGCTACACCTTC; cdr3_aa: CASSLGQLGGYTF
d_call: NA; clone_size: NA; v_call: TRBV28; cdr3_length: 14; j_call: TRBJ1-2; cdr3_nt: TGTGCCAGCAGTCCACTCGGGGGGGTGGATGGCTACACCTTC; cdr3_aa: CASSPLGGVDGYTF
d_call: NA; clone_size: NA; v_call: TRBV5-8; cdr3_length: 13; j_call: TRBJ1-1; cdr3_nt: TGTGCCAGCAGCTTACAGGGGAACACTGAAGCTTTCTTT; cdr3_aa: CASSLQGNTEAFF
d_call: NA; clone_size: NA; v_call: TRBV24-1; cdr3_length: 13; j_call: TRBJ2-5; cdr3_nt: TGTGCCACCAGTGAGGCAGGGGAGGAGACCCAGTACTTC; cdr3_aa: CATSEAGEETQYF
d_call: TRBD1; clone_size: once; v_call: TRBV7-2; cdr3_length: 14; j_call: TRBJ2-3; cdr3_nt: TGTGCCAGCAGCAAGGACAGGGTCACAGATACGCAGTATTTT; cdr3_aa: CASSKDRVTDTQYF
d_call: TRBD1; clone_size: NA; v_call: TRBV9; cdr3_length: 16; j_call: TRBJ2-2; cdr3_nt: TGTGCCAGCAGCGTCCGGGACAGGGGGTACACCGGGGAGCTGTTTTTT; cdr3_aa: CASSVRDRGYTGELFF
d_call: NA; clone_size: NA; v_call: TRBV15; cdr3_length: 13; j_call: TRBJ2-2; cdr3_nt: TGTGCCACCCGAGAGCTCCGCACCGGGGAGCTGTTTTTT; cdr3_aa: CATRELRTGELFF
d_call: NA; clone_size: NA; v_call: TRBV27; cdr3_length: 14; j_call: TRBJ2-2; cdr3_nt: TGTGCCAGCACCCCCCTCCCGGGGGCCGGGGAGCTGTTTTTT; cdr3_aa: CASTPLPGAGELFF
d_call: TRBD1; clone_size: NA; v_call: TRBV28; cdr3_length: 15; j_call: TRBJ2-3; cdr3_nt: TGTGCCAGCAGTACCTACAGGGGGGTAAGGGATACGCAGTATTTT; cdr3_aa: CASSTYRGVRDTQYF
d_call: NA; clone_size: NA; v_call: TRBV28; cdr3_length: 12; j_call: TRBJ1-5; cdr3_nt: TGTGCCAGCAGAACGACAGATCAGCCCCAGCATTTT; cdr3_aa: CASRTTDQPQHF
d_call: NA; clone_size: once; v_call: TRBV27; cdr3_length: 14; j_call: TRBJ2-4; cdr3_nt: TGTGCCAGCAGTTTTGATAGTGGAGGAAACATTCAGTACTTC; cdr3_aa: CASSFDSGGNIQYF
d_call: TRBD2; clone_size: few; v_call: TRBV4-1; cdr3_length: 16; j_call: TRBJ2-7; cdr3_nt: TGCGCCAGCAGCCAAGATTCGACTAGCGGAACGTACGAGCAGTACTTC; cdr3_aa: CASSQDSTSGTYEQYF
d_call: TRBD2; clone_size: NA; v_call: TRBV28; cdr3_length: 13; j_call: TRBJ2-4; cdr3_nt: TGTGCCAGCAGTTTCCTCCATAGCGGGAACAAGTACTTC; cdr3_aa: CASSFLHSGNKYF
d_call: TRBD2; clone_size: NA; v_call: TRBV5-1; cdr3_length: 16; j_call: TRBJ2-2; cdr3_nt: TGCGCCAGCAGCGGTTTAGCGGGAGGTTCGGCCGGGGAGCTGTTTTTT; cdr3_aa: CASSGLAGGSAGELFF
d_call: TRBD1; clone_size: few; v_call: TRBV6-5; cdr3_length: 15; j_call: TRBJ1-6; cdr3_nt: TGTGCCAGCAGTCCTCGACAGGGATATAATTCACCCCTCCACTTT; cdr3_aa: CASSPRQGYNSPLHF
d_call: NA; clone_size: NA; v_call: TRBV4-2; cdr3_length: 15; j_call: TRBJ2-7; cdr3_nt: TGTGCCAGCAGCCAGGACAGAACCCACCCCTACGAGCAGTACTTC; cdr3_aa: CASSQDRTHPYEQYF
d_call: NA; clone_size: NA; v_call: TRBV12-3/TRBV12-4; cdr3_length: 13; j_call: TRBJ2-1; cdr3_nt: TGTGCCAGCAGTTTTGGAGGGAAGGGTGAGCAGTTCTTC; cdr3_aa: CASSFGGKGEQFF
d_call: TRBD2; clone_size: NA; v_call: TRBV7-9; cdr3_length: 18; j_call: TRBJ2-4; cdr3_nt: TGTGCCAGCAGCGAAGGGACTAGCGGAGAACCATCCAAAAACATTCAGTACTTC; cdr3_aa: CASSEGTSGEPSKNIQYF
d_call: TRBD2; clone_size: NA; v_call: TRBV14; cdr3_length: 16; j_call: TRBJ2-7; cdr3_nt: TGTGCCAGCAGCCAAGATAGTAAGCGGGAGTTCGACGAGCAGTACTTC; cdr3_aa: CASSQDSKREFDEQYF
d_call: NA; clone_size: NA; v_call: TRBV19; cdr3_length: 14; j_call: TRBJ2-3; cdr3_nt: TGTGCCAGTAGCCTCAGGACTAGCACAGATACGCAGTATTTT; cdr3_aa: CASSLRTSTDTQYF
d_call: TRBD1; clone_size: NA; v_call: TRBV28; cdr3_length: 14; j_call: TRBJ1-2; cdr3_nt: TGTGCCAGCAGTGGCCCCGGGACAGGGCAAGGCTACACCTTC; cdr3_aa: CASSGPGTGQGYTF
d_call: NA; clone_size: NA; v_call: TRBV6-2/TRBV6-3; cdr3_length: 15; j_call: TRBJ2-2; cdr3_nt: TGTGCCAGCAGTTACGGGCGGGATAACACCGGGGAGCTGTTTTTT; cdr3_aa: CASSYGRDNTGELFF
d_call: NA; clone_size: NA; v_call: TRBV29-1; cdr3_length: 16; j_call: TRBJ2-1; cdr3_nt: TGCAGCGTTGAAGGGGAGATAGCCACGTCCTACAATGAGCAGTTCTTC; cdr3_aa: CSVEGEIATSYNEQFF
d_call: NA; clone_size: NA; v_call: TRBV9; cdr3_length: 16; j_call: TRBJ2-2; cdr3_nt: TGTGCCAGCAGCCCCCCCGGCGGAGGGAGGTCCGGGGAGCTGTTTTTT; cdr3_aa: CASSPPGGGRSGELFF
d_call: TRBD1; clone_size: NA; v_call: TRBV28; cdr3_length: 14; j_call: TRBJ1-1; cdr3_nt: TGTGCCAGCAGCTCCGGGACAGGGGTCACTGAAGCTTTCTTT; cdr3_aa: CASSSGTGVTEAFF
d_call: NA; clone_size: NA; v_call: TRBV5-4; cdr3_length: 16; j_call: TRBJ1-6; cdr3_nt: TGTGCCAGCAGCAAAGCCTCAGACAGAGGAGCTTCACCCCTCCACTTT; cdr3_aa: CASSKASDRGASPLHF
d_call: NA; clone_size: NA; v_call: TRBV30; cdr3_length: 16; j_call: TRBJ2-7; cdr3_nt: TGTGCCTGGAGTGAAACCCTGAAGGACAGGGCGGGGGTTCAGTACTTC; cdr3_aa: CAWSETLKDRAGVQYF
d_call: NA; clone_size: NA; v_call: TRBV5-6; cdr3_length: 13; j_call: TRBJ1-2; cdr3_nt: TGTGCCAGCAGCTTCAACAGAAACTATGGCTACACCTTC; cdr3_aa: CASSFNRNYGYTF
d_call: NA; clone_size: NA; v_call: TRBV5-1; cdr3_length: 15; j_call: TRBJ2-6; cdr3_nt: TGCGCCAGCAGCTTGGACAGGGCTGGGGCCAACGTCCTGACTTTC; cdr3_aa: CASSLDRAGANVLTF
d_call: NA; clone_size: NA; v_call: TRBV6-5; cdr3_length: 11; j_call: TRBJ2-1; cdr3_nt: TGTGCCAGCAGCGGGAGCAATGAGCAGTTCTTC; cdr3_aa: CASSGSNEQFF
d_call: TRBD1; clone_size: NA; v_call: TRBV3-1/TRBV3-2; cdr3_length: 15; j_call: TRBJ1-4; cdr3_nt: TGTGCCAGCAGCCAAGCGGACAGGGGGCGTGAAAAACTGTTTTTT; cdr3_aa: CASSQADRGREKLFF
d_call: NA; clone_size: NA; v_call: TRBV5-6; cdr3_length: 16; j_call: TRBJ1-5; cdr3_nt: TGTGCCAGCAGCTTTTACAGGGATCCGATCAATCAGCCCCAGCATTTT; cdr3_aa: CASSFYRDPINQPQHF
d_call: NA; clone_size: NA; v_call: TRBV19; cdr3_length: 13; j_call: TRBJ2-3; cdr3_nt: TGTGCCAGCAACAGGAGACAGACAGATACGCAGTATTTT; cdr3_aa: CASNRRQTDTQYF
d_call: TRBD2; clone_size: NA; v_call: TRBV7-9; cdr3_length: 16; j_call: TRBJ2-3; cdr3_nt: TGTGCCAGCAGCTTAGTAATCAGCGGGAGGATAGATACGCAGTATTTT; cdr3_aa: CASSLVISGRIDTQYF
d_call: NA; clone_size: few; v_call: TRBV11-2; cdr3_length: 14; j_call: TRBJ2-7; cdr3_nt: TGTGCCAGCAGCTTAGATCACCAGGTAGCGGAGCAGTACTTC; cdr3_aa: CASSLDHQVAEQYF
d_call: NA; clone_size: NA; v_call: TRBV12-3/TRBV12-4; cdr3_length: 12; j_call: TRBJ2-1; cdr3_nt: TGTGCCAGCGGCTTGGGCCTCGGTGAGCAGTTCTTC; cdr3_aa: CASGLGLGEQFF
d_call: NA; clone_size: NA; v_call: TRBV12-3/TRBV12-4; cdr3_length: 11; j_call: TRBJ1-4; cdr3_nt: TGTGCCAGTCTCGTCGGCGGAAAACTGTTTTTT; cdr3_aa: CASLVGGKLFF
d_call: NA; clone_size: NA; v_call: TRBV5-1; cdr3_length: 14; j_call: TRBJ2-2; cdr3_nt: TGCGCCAGCAGCTTGGGGGGCCGCGGCGGGGAGCTGTTTTTT; cdr3_aa: CASSLGGRGGELFF